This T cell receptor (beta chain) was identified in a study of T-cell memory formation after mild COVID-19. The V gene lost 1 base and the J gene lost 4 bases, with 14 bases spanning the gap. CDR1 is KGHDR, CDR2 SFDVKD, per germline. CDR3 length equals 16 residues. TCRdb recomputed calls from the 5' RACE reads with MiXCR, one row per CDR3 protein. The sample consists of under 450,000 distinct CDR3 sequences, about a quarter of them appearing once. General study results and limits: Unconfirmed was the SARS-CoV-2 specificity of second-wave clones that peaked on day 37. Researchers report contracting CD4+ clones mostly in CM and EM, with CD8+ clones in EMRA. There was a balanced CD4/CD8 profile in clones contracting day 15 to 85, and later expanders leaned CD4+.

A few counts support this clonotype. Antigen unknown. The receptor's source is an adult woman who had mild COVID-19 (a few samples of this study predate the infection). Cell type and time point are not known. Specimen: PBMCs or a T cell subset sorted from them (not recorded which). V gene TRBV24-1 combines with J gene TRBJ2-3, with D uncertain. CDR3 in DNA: TGTGCCACCAGTGATTTCCCCAGACTCCTGCCAGATACGCAGTATTTT. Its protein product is CATSDFPRLLPDTQYF.